This paragraph reports one T cell receptor beta chain. Its specificity is not known. These data belong to a study of cytomegalovirus exposure and HLA in healthy donors. Study findings and constraints: The TCR clusters that emerged in the first cohort tended, a later analysis found, to co-occur in the 110 or so validation repertoires. In vitro testing confirmed a few CMV-associated chains as specific for CMV antigens.

Clones were read by immunoSEQ multiplex PCR, and TCRdb kept only the in-frame ones, dropping some. The sample contains 65,000 to 80,000 clones, approximately 94% of which appear only once. The germline gives CDR1 MNHNS, CDR2 SASEGT. The CDR3 loop spans 14 amino acids. With 7 bases removed from V and 2 bases from J, the gap between germline ends came to 15 bases. The receptor was derived from a woman between 18 and 29 years old in good health and CMV-seropositive. Sequencing was done on a sample of PBMCs. V and J are TRBV6-1 and TRBJ2-7; tentatively, D is TRBD1 (5 bases). In nucleotides, the CDR3 is TGTGCCAGCACCGGCAGGGTATCCCCCTACGAGCAGTACTTC. The encoded protein is CASTGRVSPYEQYF.